This TCR beta chain was sequenced for a study of cytomegalovirus exposure and HLA in healthy donors (dated by TCRdb to 2016 to 2017). About the investigation overall: In an earlier analysis of 550 to 750 of the donors, about 260 Gb of sequence data and 95 million to 130 million unique TCR beta sequences from roughly 190 million T cells were reported. The study aimed to test whether cataloging public T cell receptors could reveal signatures of past pathogen exposure. Approximately 330 gigabases of sequencing data and 70 million to 95 million unique TCR sequences made up an early release that covered fewer than 650 HLA-typed donors. The study profiled the T cell repertoires of around 700 subjects by immunosequencing and related them to cytomegalovirus serostatus. Donor age, sex, ethnicity and CMV serostatus were compiled alongside the repertoire data. The study combined high-throughput TCR immunosequencing, statistical association of individual TCRs with disease status, and machine learning to predict cytomegalovirus infection status. Along with the roughly 700-subject first cohort, a separate validation cohort of over a hundred different subjects was used. Of the roughly 420 genotyped donors, approximately 81% were placed in the genetic ancestry cluster associated with self-reported Caucasian donors. Rather than using new phenotypic data, the later analysis identified candidate immune exposures from TCR beta sequences and from how often those sequences occurred across donors. Every repertoire in the discovery cohort had been generated on one and the same sequencing platform. Among 398 genotyped donors of the cohort, an average of around 240,000 unique TCR beta nucleotide sequences were sequenced per donor, 15% to 20% of them non-productive. Roughly 5 DR-DQ haplotypes were treated as single units for association and clustering because of strong linkage in the cohort. The number of typed donors differed by locus: roughly 620-630 for A, B, C, DRB1 and DQB1; 522 for DQA1; about 600 for DPA1; and 450 to 480 for DPB1. An earlier analysis of 587 of the donors applied high-throughput TCR beta sequencing to assess whether each TCR beta V gene segment acted as functional or pseudogenic. To study patterns of TCR occurrence, a later analysis re-analyzed previously published TCR beta repertoires from 550 to 800 donors and added high-resolution HLA genotyping. In a later genetic analysis, genome-wide SNP genotypes for about 55% of the roughly 670 donors were used, and that subset was treated as a discovery cohort. Class I and class II HLA loci were covered by the typing at four-digit resolution. What the work shows at the level of the full study, not this receptor alone: Because counts were too low, roughly 18 rarely observed V segments, including chromosome 9 orphons, were left out of the earlier analysis of a few hundred of the donors. The classifier was reported to diagnose cytomegalovirus status with high specificity and sensitivity in both the original and validation cohorts. In this cohort, only TCR beta chains were sequenced, and detectable features were limited by the absence of alpha or paired-chain data. A further reported finding was that TCR beta sequences accurately predicted the HLA-A and HLA-B alleles for most subjects in the first cohort. The study gave a list of under 200 TCR beta chains associated with cytomegalovirus. In a later genetic analysis, fewer N-insertions in productive TCRs were reported among donors in an Asian-associated ancestry cluster than the roughly 700-donor mean. A few of the identified cytomegalovirus-associated TCR beta chains were confirmed in vitro to be specific for cytomegalovirus antigens. In a later analysis, the rate of TCR association differed among HLA loci, with DRB1 alleles having the most associated TCRs and HLA-C alleles having the fewest. In a later analysis, more than 15,000 TCR beta sequences were associated with specific HLA alleles at a false discovery rate of 0.05. A cluster of highly shared sequence variants was judged likely to represent a technical artifact of the sequencing pipeline. Immune exposure information for the cohort was limited to CMV serostatus. A later analysis found that HLA-associated TCR beta chains were more clonally expanded and had lower generation probabilities than equally common non-associated chains. In a later genetic analysis, a missense DCLRE1C variant was associated with V-gene and J-gene trimming of TCR beta chains, and the association was replicated in an independent cohort. In a later analysis, most CMV-associated TCR beta chains were found to appear HLA-restricted, with HLA associations seemingly driven largely by CMV exposure. Correlated functional status among segregating V segments might reflect linkage disequilibrium, but an unknown experimental factor could not be ruled out. In a later analysis, several top co-occurrence clusters were reported to appear linked to parvovirus B19, influenza, CMV and Epstein-Barr virus. Most TCR sequences were observed very rarely across donors, whereas some public TCRs were present in many individuals. The authors suggested that the approach could potentially be extended to other disease states and immunological phenotypes. Some IMGT-functional V segments, including TRBV6-2 and TRBV6-3, could not be told apart with the 87-base-pair reads, so those segments were excluded. Because HLA typing was missing for some donors at each locus, association tests included only the typed subset. Roughly uniform sequencing depth across donors was assumed in presence/absence analyses, although this assumption may not hold. In an earlier analysis of over 550 of the donors, most TCR beta V segments were observed in productive rearrangements about 90% or about 30% of the time, broadly matching IMGT annotations. When HLA alleles, especially DR and DQ, strongly co-occurred, attributing TCR associations to individual alleles was difficult.

In regard to this clone: It lacks a known antigen. No qualities accompany the bases; no much larger clone lies one base away.

Receptors were amplified or captured by the immunoSEQ multiplex PCR assay. The multiplex PCR relied on a mix of 60 forward primers for TCR Vbeta segments and 13 reverse primers for TCR Jbeta segments. The CDR3 region of rearranged TCR beta genes was amplified from genomic DNA by a multiplex PCR assay. The Illumina HiSeq System was used to sequence the amplified TCR beta libraries as 87-base-pair reads. Concerning the study's data processing: In a later analysis, about 80 million unique TCR beta chains were counted across the 650 to 750 repertoires, and around 10 million of these chains were shared by at least two donors. To remove PCR and sequencing errors, raw reads were error-corrected and collapsed into unique sequences using a nearest-neighbor algorithm that merged closely related sequences. V, D and J gene segments were assigned by aligning CDR3 sequences to IMGT reference sequences. For a sequence to be retained, a match of at least six nucleotides to both a V gene segment and a J gene segment was required. A rearrangement counted as productive if the CDR3 had no stop codons and remained in frame with V and J, and every other rearrangement counted as non-productive. Following IMGT convention, CDR3 was defined as the stretch from the second conserved V-encoded cysteine up to the conserved J-encoded phenylalanine. Sequences without an unambiguous match to a single V gene segment were excluded from the earlier analysis of about 600 of the donors. In an earlier analysis of 587 of the donors, V segments were called functional above 56.7% productive rearrangements and were called segregating when the between-donor standard deviation exceeded 5%. A statistical classification framework was built to diagnose cytomegalovirus status from the catalog of TCR beta chain sequences. A later analysis assigned V and J genes by comparing TCR nucleotide sequences with IMGT/GENE-DB human TR gene sequences. The TCRdist pipeline was used in a later analysis to assign CDR3 sequences and most-parsimonious VDJ recombination scenarios. A later analysis defined each TCR beta chain by its CDR3 amino acid sequence plus V-gene family, and excluded reads lacking a unique V-gene family. In a later analysis, around 650 highly shared, low-generation-probability nucleotide sequences were removed to address suspected cross-contamination and a sequencing artifact. A later analysis calculated a clonal expansion index for each public chain from normalized within-repertoire ranks of inferred template counts. In a later analysis, generation probabilities were computed with a VDJ recombination model fitted to out-of-frame rearrangements, and the resulting probabilities were checked against IGoR. A later analysis scored TCR-TCR, TCR-HLA and TCR-CMV co-occurrence with hypergeometric tests, applying a repertoire-size bias correction to TCR pairs. To estimate false discovery rates, a later analysis permuted the HLA or CMV assignments 20 times. In a later analysis, co-occurring TCRs were grouped using DBSCAN, and TCRdist sequence similarity was added for clustering within HLA-allele-positive subsets. Co-occurrence clustering excluded repertoires with fewer than 30,000 or more than 120,000 public chains, plus five with anomalous nucleotide sharing. Held by TCRdb, this immuneACCESS table contains in-frame sequences only and omits some clones. Under half of the omission traces to an unresolved V gene where checked; the cause of the rest is unknown. Clone size and V and J calls were adopted from that table, with D and trimming inferred from the DNA. Recorded for this sample are under 200,000 clones; roughly two thirds of them occurred a single time. 4% to 5.5% of the sample rests with the top ten.

The cohort was made up of roughly 670 healthy bone marrow donors. Cohort members were all nominally healthy when sampled, although unrecorded immune exposures were likely present. The donor was CMV seropositive and belonged to the group of about 290 seropositive cohort members. Each donor provided a peripheral blood sample, and peripheral blood mononuclear cells were used for TCR beta sequencing. The Qiagen DNeasy Blood Extraction Kit was used to extract genomic DNA from the blood cell samples. The CDR3 measures 14 amino acids from cysteine to phenylalanine. Just CDR3 DNA is preserved here, 42 bases in frame from base 1. The germline V gene encodes CDR1 SGHVS and CDR2 FQNEAQ. V and J are truncated by 1 base and 0 bases respectively, leaving an intervening sequence of 7 bases.

Recombination connected TRBV7-8 to TRBJ2-7; the D gene lacks a confident call. This clonotype was sampled from a woman aged 18-29 years in good health and CMV-seropositive. The sequencing sample was made of PBMCs. In nucleotide form, the sequence is TGTGCCAGCAGCTTAGAGCGCTACTCCTACGAGCAGTACTTC. It specifies CASSLERYSYEQYF.